A selection of T cell receptor beta chains follows, all from one sample in a study of T cells in Graves' hyperthyroidism and ophthalmopathy. Each CDR3 protein gets one entry after TCRdb re-called the multiplex PCR reads with MiXCR. This sample has about 290,000 distinct CDR3 sequences, with more than 10% found just once. The specimen sequenced was blood. Receptor source: a woman aged 30 to 39 with Graves' hyperthyroidism that later progressed to Graves' ophthalmopathy. The CDR3 runs from the conserved cysteine through the conserved F or W. The D gene is left open where the match is weak. Clone size is not always given. Where it is, it says once, few, many or a class for expanded clones.

d_call: -
v_call: TRBV7-9
clone_size: many
j_call: TRBJ2-5
cdr3_aa: CASSSSQETQYF
cdr3_nt: TGTGCCAGCAGCTCATCCCAAGAGACCCAGTACTTC

d_call: TRBD2
v_call: TRBV4-1
clone_size: few
j_call: TRBJ2-7
cdr3_aa: CASSQVGGSDEQYF
cdr3_nt: TGCGCCAGCAGCCAAGTCGGGGGGAGCGACGAGCAGTACTTC

d_call: TRBD2
v_call: TRBV7-3
clone_size: many
j_call: TRBJ2-1
cdr3_aa: CASSLDSGRAREQFF
cdr3_nt: TGTGCCAGCAGCTTAGATAGCGGGAGAGCGCGTGAGCAGTTCTTC

d_call: -
v_call: TRBV27
clone_size: few
j_call: TRBJ2-7
cdr3_aa: CASSSGTPIYEQYF
cdr3_nt: TGTGCCAGCAGTTCCGGGACACCGATATACGAGCAGTACTTC

d_call: -
v_call: TRBV7-9
clone_size: many
j_call: TRBJ2-1
cdr3_aa: CASSLDGQSGLSSYNEQFF
cdr3_nt: TGTGCCAGCAGCTTAGACGGACAGTCGGGGTTGAGCTCCTACAATGAGCAGTTCTTC

d_call: -
v_call: TRBV28
clone_size: -
j_call: TRBJ2-4
cdr3_aa: CATRGAGIQYF
cdr3_nt: TGTGCCACGAGGGGGGCAGGCATTCAGTACTTC

d_call: -
v_call: TRBV15
clone_size: -
j_call: TRBJ1-3
cdr3_aa: CATSRAPGTGGMSGNTIYF
cdr3_nt: TGTGCCACCAGCAGAGCACCAGGGACGGGGGGGATGTCTGGAAACACCATATATTTT

d_call: -
v_call: TRBV4-2
clone_size: many
j_call: TRBJ2-1
cdr3_aa: CASSQDDGAIKYNEQFF
cdr3_nt: TGTGCCAGCAGCCAAGATGATGGCGCTATTAAATACAATGAGCAGTTCTTC

d_call: TRBD2
v_call: TRBV7-9
clone_size: many
j_call: TRBJ2-1
cdr3_aa: CASSLIGRGSSYNEQFF
cdr3_nt: TGTGCCAGCAGCTTGATAGGTCGCGGGAGCTCCTACAATGAGCAGTTCTTC

d_call: -
v_call: TRBV29-1
clone_size: -
j_call: TRBJ2-7
cdr3_aa: CSVPHLEQYF
cdr3_nt: TGCAGCGTCCCGCACCTGGAGCAGTACTTC

d_call: -
v_call: TRBV29-1
clone_size: many
j_call: TRBJ1-1
cdr3_aa: CSALLSHLGTEAFF
cdr3_nt: TGCAGCGCTTTACTATCCCATTTAGGGACTGAAGCTTTCTTT

d_call: TRBD2
v_call: TRBV7-2
clone_size: many
j_call: TRBJ2-7
cdr3_aa: CASRPPGLAGGGGEQYF
cdr3_nt: TGTGCCAGCAGGCCTCCGGGACTAGCGGGCGGCGGGGGGGAGCAGTACTTC

d_call: -
v_call: TRBV7-6
clone_size: many
j_call: TRBJ1-1
cdr3_aa: CASSLDRHLEAFF
cdr3_nt: TGTGCCAGCAGCTTAGACAGGCACCTTGAAGCTTTCTTT

d_call: -
v_call: TRBV6-2/TRBV6-3
clone_size: -
j_call: TRBJ2-3
cdr3_aa: CASSYIRGSTDTQYF
cdr3_nt: TGTGCCAGCAGTTATATAAGGGGTAGCACAGATACGCAGTATTTT

d_call: TRBD1
v_call: TRBV29-1
clone_size: many
j_call: TRBJ2-7
cdr3_aa: CSVEGQGSSYEQYF
cdr3_nt: TGCAGCGTTGAAGGACAGGGAAGCTCCTACGAGCAGTACTTC

d_call: -
v_call: TRBV2
clone_size: many
j_call: TRBJ2-3
cdr3_aa: CASTPESGSTDTQYF
cdr3_nt: TGTGCCAGCACCCCAGAGAGCGGGAGCACAGATACGCAGTATTTT

d_call: TRBD1
v_call: TRBV5-1
clone_size: many
j_call: TRBJ1-1
cdr3_aa: CASSARQGGGEAFF
cdr3_nt: TGCGCCAGCAGCGCCAGACAGGGGGGCGGTGAAGCTTTCTTT

d_call: -
v_call: TRBV4-3
clone_size: -
j_call: TRBJ2-1
cdr3_aa: CASSQGWGREGEQFF
cdr3_nt: TGCGCCAGCAGCCAAGGATGGGGCAGGGAAGGAGAGCAGTTCTTC

d_call: TRBD1
v_call: TRBV5-1
clone_size: many
j_call: TRBJ1-2
cdr3_aa: CASSWGTGFDGYTF
cdr3_nt: TGCGCCAGCAGCTGGGGGACAGGGTTCGATGGCTACACCTTC

d_call: -
v_call: TRBV12-3/TRBV12-4
clone_size: many
j_call: TRBJ1-1
cdr3_aa: CASSLFKNTEAFF
cdr3_nt: TGTGCCAGCAGTTTATTTAAGAACACTGAAGCTTTCTTT

d_call: TRBD1
v_call: TRBV7-2
clone_size: -
j_call: TRBJ1-5
cdr3_aa: CASSSDRGTPQPQHF
cdr3_nt: TGTGCCAGCAGCTCGGACAGGGGCACTCCTCAGCCCCAGCATTTT

d_call: -
v_call: TRBV7-9
clone_size: many
j_call: TRBJ1-3
cdr3_aa: CASSDRQEGNTIYF
cdr3_nt: TGTGCCAGCAGCGACCGACAGGAGGGAAACACCATATATTTT

d_call: -
v_call: TRBV14
clone_size: many
j_call: TRBJ1-1
cdr3_aa: CASSQGLEAFF
cdr3_nt: TGTGCCAGCAGCCAAGGGCTGGAAGCTTTCTTT